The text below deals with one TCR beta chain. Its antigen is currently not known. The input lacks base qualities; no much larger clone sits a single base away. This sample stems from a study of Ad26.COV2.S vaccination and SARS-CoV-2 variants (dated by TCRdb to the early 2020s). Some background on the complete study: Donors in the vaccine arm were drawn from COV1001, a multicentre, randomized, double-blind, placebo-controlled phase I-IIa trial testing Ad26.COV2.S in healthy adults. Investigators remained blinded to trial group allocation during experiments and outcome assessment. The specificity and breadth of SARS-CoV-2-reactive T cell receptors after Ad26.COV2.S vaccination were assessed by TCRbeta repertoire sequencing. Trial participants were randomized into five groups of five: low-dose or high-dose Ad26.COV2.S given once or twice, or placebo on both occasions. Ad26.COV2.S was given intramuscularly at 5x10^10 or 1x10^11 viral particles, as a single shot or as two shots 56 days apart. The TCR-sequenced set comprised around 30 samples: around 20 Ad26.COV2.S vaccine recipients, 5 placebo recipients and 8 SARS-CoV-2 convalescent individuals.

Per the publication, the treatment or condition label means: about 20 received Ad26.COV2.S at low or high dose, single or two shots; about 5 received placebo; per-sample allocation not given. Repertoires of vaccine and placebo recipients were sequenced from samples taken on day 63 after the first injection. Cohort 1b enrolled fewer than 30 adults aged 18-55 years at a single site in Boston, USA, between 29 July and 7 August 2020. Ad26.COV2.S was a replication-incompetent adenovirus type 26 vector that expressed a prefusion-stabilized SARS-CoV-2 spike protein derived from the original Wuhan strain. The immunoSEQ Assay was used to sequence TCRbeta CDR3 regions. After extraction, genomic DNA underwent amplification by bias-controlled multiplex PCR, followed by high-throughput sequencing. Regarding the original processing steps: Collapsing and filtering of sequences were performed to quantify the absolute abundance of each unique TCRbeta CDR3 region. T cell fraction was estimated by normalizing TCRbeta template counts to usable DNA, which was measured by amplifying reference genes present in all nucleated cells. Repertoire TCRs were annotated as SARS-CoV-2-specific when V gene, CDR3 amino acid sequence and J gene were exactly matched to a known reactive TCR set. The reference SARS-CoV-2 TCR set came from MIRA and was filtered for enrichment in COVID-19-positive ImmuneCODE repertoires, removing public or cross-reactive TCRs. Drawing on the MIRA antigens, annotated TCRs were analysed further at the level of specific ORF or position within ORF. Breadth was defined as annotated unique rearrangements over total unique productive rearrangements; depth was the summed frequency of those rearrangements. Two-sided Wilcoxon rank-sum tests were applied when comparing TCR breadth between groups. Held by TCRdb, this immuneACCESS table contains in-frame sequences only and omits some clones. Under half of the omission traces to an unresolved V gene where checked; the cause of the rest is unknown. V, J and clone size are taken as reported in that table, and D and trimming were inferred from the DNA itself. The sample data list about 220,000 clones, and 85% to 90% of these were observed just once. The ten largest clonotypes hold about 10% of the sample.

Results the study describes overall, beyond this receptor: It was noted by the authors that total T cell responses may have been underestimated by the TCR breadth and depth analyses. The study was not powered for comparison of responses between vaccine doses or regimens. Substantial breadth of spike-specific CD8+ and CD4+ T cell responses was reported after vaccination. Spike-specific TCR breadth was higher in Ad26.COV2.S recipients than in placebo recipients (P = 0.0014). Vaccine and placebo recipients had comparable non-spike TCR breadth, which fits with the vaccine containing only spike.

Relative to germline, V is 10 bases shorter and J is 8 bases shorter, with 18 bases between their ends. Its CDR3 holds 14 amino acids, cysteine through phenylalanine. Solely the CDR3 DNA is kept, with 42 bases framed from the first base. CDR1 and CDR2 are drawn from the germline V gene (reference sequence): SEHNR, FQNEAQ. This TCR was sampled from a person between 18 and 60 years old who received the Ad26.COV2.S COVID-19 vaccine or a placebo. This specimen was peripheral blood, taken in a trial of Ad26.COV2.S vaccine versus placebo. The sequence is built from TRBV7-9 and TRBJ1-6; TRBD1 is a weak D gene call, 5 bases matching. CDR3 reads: CATSIGGQDSPLHF. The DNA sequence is TGTGCCACCTCCATCGGGGGTCAGGATTCACCCCTCCACTTT.